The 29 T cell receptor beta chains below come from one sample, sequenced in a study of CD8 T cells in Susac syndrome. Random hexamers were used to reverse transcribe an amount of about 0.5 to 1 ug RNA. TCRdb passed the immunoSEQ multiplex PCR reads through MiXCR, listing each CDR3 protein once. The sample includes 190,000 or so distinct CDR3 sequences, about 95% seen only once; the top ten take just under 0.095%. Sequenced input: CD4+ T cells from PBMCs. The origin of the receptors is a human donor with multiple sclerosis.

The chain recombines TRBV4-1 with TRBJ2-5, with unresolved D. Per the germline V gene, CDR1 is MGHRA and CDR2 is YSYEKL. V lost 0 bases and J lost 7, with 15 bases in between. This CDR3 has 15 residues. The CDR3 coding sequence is TGCGCCAGCAGCCAAGAGGTTCGGCAGGAAGGGACCCAGTACTTC. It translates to CASSQEVRQEGTQYF.

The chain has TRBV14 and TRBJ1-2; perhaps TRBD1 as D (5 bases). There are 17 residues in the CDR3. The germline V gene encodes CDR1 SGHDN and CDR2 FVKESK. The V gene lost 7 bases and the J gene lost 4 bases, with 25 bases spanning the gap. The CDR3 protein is CASTPLGDWGGSYGYTF. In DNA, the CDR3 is TGTGCCAGCACCCCGTTAGGCGATTGGGGGGGTAGCTATGGCTACACCTTC.

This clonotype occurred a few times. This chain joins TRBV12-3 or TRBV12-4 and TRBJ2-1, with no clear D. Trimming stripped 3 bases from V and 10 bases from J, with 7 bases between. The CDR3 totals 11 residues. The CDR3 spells CASSFSGEQFF. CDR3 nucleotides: TGTGCCAGCAGTTTTTCGGGCGAGCAGTTCTTC.

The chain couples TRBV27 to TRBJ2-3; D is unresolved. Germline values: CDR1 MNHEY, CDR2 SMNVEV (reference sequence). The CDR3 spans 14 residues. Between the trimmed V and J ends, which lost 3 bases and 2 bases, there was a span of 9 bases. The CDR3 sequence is CASSLSRFTDTQYF. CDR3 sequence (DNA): TGTGCCAGCAGTTTGTCACGATTCACAGATACGCAGTATTTT.

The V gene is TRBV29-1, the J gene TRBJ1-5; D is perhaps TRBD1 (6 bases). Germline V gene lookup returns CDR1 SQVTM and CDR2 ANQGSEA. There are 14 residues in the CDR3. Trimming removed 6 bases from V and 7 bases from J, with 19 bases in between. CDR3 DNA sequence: TGCAGCGTGGGTTACGGGGGCGTTCTCCAGCCCCAGCATTTT. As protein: CSVGYGGVLQPQHF. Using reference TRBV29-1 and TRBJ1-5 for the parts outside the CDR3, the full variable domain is SAVISQKPSRDICQRGTSLTIQCQVDSQVTMMFWYRQQPGQSLTLIATANQGSEATYESGFVIDKFPISRPNLTFSTLTVSNMSPEDSSIYLCSVGYGGVLQPQHFGDGTRLSIL.

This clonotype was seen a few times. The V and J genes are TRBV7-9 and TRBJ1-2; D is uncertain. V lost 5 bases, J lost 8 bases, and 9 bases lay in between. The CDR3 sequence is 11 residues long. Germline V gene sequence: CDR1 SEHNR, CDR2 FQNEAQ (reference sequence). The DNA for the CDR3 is TGTGCCAGCAGCCCCGGGGAGGGCTACACCTTC. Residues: CASSPGEGYTF.

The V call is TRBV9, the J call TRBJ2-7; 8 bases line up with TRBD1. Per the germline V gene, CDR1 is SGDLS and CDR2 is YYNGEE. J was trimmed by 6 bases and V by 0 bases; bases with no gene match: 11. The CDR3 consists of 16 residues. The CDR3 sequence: CASSVDQGALRGEQYF. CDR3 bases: TGTGCCAGCAGCGTAGATCAGGGGGCCCTTCGGGGCGAGCAGTACTTC.

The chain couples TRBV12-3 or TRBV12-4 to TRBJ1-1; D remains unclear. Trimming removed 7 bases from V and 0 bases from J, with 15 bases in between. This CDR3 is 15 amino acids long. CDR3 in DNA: TGTGCCAGCACCCAACTCCCCAGCGTGAACACTGAAGCTTTCTTT. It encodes CASTQLPSVNTEAFF.

The chain's CDR3 is CASSQGSGVGTQYF. The CDR3 DNA sequence: TGTGCCAGCAGCCAAGGGTCCGGGGTGGGGACCCAGTACTTC. The V gene is TRBV3-1, the J gene TRBJ2-5, with TRBD2 as a possible D gene (5 bases). In germline, CDR1 is LGHDT, CDR2 YNNKEL (reference sequence). This CDR3 is 14 amino acids long. Trimming took 1 base from V and 7 from J, leaving 13 bases between them.

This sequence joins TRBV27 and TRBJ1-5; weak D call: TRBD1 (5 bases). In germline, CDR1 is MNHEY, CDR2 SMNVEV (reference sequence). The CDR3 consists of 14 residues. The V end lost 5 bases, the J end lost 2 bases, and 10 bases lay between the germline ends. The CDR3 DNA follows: TGTGCCAGCAGTGCCTGGGGGGGCAATCAGCCCCAGCATTTT. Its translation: CASSAWGGNQPQHF.

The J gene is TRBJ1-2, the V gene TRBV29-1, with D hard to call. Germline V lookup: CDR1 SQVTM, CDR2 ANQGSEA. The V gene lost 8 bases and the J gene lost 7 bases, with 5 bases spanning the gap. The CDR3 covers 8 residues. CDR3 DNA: TGCAGCCTCGGTGGCTACACCTTC. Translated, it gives CSLGGYTF.

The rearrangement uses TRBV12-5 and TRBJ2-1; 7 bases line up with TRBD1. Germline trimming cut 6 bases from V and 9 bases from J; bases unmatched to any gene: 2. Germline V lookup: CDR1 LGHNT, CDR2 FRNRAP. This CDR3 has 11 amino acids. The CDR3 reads CASGQGTEQFF. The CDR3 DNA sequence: TGTGCTAGTGGACAGGGGACTGAGCAGTTCTTC.

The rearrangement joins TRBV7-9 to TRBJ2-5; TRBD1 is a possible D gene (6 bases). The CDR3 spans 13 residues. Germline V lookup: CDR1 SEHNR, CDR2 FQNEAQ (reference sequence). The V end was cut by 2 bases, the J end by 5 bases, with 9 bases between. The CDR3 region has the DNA TGTGCCAGCAGCTTACTCACAGGGGAGACCCAGTACTTC. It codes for CASSLLTGETQYF.

CDR3 bases: TGTGCCAGCAGTGAAACAGGGGAGTCTGATACGCAGTATTTT. Amino acid sequence: CASSETGESDTQYF. The J gene is TRBJ2-3, the V gene TRBV6-1, with 7 positions matching TRBD1. Germline V gives CDR1 MNHNS, CDR2 SASEGT. Unmatched junction bases numbered 5, after V lost 2 bases and J lost 6 bases. The CDR3 has 14 residues.

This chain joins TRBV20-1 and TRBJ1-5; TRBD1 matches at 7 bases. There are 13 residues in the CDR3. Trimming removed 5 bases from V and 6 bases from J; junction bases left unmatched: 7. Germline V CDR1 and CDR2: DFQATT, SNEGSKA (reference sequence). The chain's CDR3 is CSAGAPGGQPQHF. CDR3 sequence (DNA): TGCAGTGCTGGGGCCCCAGGGGGTCAGCCCCAGCATTTT.

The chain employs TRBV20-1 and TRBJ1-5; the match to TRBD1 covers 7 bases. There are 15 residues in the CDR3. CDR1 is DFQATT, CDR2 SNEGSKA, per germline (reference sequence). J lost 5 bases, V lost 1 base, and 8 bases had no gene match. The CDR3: CSARVASQGDQPQHF. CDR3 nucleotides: TGCAGTGCTAGAGTTGCGTCTCAGGGGGATCAGCCCCAGCATTTT.

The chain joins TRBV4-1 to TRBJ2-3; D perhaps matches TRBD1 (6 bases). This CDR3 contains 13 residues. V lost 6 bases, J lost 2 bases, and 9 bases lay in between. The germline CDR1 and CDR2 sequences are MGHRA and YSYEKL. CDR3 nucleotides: TGCGCCAGCAGGACAGGAGACACAGATACGCAGTATTTT. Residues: CASRTGDTDTQYF.

The CDR3 region is CSVRTPRKKYNEQFF. CDR3 bases: TGCAGCGTACGGACGCCGCGGAAGAAGTACAATGAGCAGTTCTTC. J is TRBJ2-1 and V is TRBV29-1; D gene unclear. The CDR3 is made up of 15 amino acids. Germline CDR1 and CDR2: SQVTM and ANQGSEA. Deletions cut 6 bases from V and 4 bases from J, with 19 bases between.

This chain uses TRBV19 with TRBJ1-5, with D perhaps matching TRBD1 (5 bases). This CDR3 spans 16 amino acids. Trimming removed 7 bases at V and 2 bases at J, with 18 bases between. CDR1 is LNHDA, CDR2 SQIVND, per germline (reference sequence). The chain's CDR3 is CASTIKAGVGNQPQHF. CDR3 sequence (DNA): TGTGCCAGTACCATCAAAGCGGGGGTTGGCAATCAGCCCCAGCATTTT.

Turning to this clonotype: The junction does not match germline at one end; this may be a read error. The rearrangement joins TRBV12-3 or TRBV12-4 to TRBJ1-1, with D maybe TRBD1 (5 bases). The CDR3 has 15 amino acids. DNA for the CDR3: TGTGCCAGCAGATCAAAAGGGACCACGAACGCTGAAGCTTTCTTT. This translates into CASRSKGTTNAEAFF.

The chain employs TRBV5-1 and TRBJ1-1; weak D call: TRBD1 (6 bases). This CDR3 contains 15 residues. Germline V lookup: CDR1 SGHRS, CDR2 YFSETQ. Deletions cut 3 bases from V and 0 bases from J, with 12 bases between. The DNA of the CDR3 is TGCGCCAGCAGCTCCCTTGGGGGCCTGAACACTGAAGCTTTCTTT. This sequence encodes CASSSLGGLNTEAFF.

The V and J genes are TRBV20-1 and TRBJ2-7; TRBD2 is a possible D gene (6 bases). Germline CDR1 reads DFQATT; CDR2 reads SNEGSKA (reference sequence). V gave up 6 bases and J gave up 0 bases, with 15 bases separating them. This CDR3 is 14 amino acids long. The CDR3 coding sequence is TGCAGTGCCTCCACTAGCACTCCCTCCTACGAGCAGTACTTC. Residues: CSASTSTPSYEQYF.

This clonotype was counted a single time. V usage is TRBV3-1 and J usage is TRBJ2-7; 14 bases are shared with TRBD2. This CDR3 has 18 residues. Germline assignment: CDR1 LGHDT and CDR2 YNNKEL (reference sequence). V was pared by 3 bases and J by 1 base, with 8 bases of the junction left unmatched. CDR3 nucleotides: TGTGCCAGCAGCCAGAGACTAGCGGGAGGGCCGAGGTCCTACGAGCAGTACTTC. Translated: CASSQRLAGGPRSYEQYF.

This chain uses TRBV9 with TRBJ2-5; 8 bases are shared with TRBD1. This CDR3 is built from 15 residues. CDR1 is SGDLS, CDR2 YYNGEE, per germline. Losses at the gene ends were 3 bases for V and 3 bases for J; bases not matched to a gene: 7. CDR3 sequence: CASSASGTGEETQYF. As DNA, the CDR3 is TGTGCCAGCAGCGCCAGTGGGACAGGTGAAGAGACCCAGTACTTC.

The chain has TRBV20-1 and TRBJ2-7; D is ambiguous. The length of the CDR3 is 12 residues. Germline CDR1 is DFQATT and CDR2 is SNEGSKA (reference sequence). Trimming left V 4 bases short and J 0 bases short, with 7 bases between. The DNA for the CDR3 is TGCAGTGCTACTGGCAGCTCCTACGAGCAGTACTTC. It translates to CSATGSSYEQYF.

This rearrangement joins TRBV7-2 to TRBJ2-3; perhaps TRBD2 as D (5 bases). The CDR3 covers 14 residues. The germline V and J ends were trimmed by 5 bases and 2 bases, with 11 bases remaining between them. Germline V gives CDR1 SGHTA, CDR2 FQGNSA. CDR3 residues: CASSVSGFTDTQYF. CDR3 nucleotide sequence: TGTGCCAGCAGCGTCAGCGGCTTCACAGATACGCAGTATTTT. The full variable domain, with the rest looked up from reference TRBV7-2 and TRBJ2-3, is GAGVSQSPSNKVTEKGKDVELRCDPISGHTALYWYRQSLGQGLEFLIYFQGNSAPDKSGLPSDRFSAERTGGSVSTLTIQRTQQEDSAVYLCASSVSGFTDTQYFGPGTRLTVL.

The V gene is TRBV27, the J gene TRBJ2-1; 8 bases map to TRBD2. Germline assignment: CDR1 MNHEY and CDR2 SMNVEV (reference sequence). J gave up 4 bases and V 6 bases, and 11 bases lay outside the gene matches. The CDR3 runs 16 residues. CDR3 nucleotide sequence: TGTGCCAGCAGACGAATACCCGGGAGGGGGTACAATGAGCAGTTCTTC. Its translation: CASRRIPGRGYNEQFF.

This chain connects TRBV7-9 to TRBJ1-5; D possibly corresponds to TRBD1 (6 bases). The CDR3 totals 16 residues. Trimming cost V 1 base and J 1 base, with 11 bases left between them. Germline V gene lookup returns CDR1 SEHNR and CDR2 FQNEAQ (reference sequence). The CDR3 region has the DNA TGTGCCAGCAGCTTAGGGGGGGCAGGAAGCAATCAGCCCCAGCATTTT. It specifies CASSLGGAGSNQPQHF.

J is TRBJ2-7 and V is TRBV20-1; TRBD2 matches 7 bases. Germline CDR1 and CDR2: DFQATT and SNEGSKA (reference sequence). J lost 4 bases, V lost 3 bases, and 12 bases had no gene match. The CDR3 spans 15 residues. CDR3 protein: CSASPLGEGRYEQYF. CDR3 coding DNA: TGCAGTGCTAGCCCTTTGGGGGAGGGGAGGTACGAGCAGTACTTC.